A single sample is the source of the 18 T cell receptor beta chains below, sequenced in a study of blood T cells in healthy people across ages. Primed by a sample-barcoded 5' primer and a J-beta primer mix, a second PCR proceeded for about 7 to 12 cycles. TCRdb reprocessed the 5' RACE reads via MiXCR and lists one record per CDR3 protein. The sample comprises under 1,100,000 distinct CDR3 sequences, approximately 26% of which are singletons, and approximately 0.7% rests with the top ten. These data were also filed under a second study, of T cells of mothers and their children.

Sequenced sample: blood. These receptors all stem from a girl between 2 and 10 years old in good health.

The chain links TRBV4-2 to TRBJ1-1; the D is unclear. The CDR3 is 17 residues long. Trimming left V 4 bases short and J 1 base short, with 19 bases between. CDR1 LGHNA and CDR2 YNFKEQ come from the germline V gene. CDR3 loop: CASSRRMIEGSNTEAFF. The CDR3 nucleotides are TGTGCCAGCAGCCGTCGTATGATCGAGGGATCGAACACTGAAGCTTTCTTT.

The rearrangement joins TRBV6-2 or TRBV6-3 to TRBJ2-1, with D perhaps assigned TRBD1 or TRBD2 (5 bases each). V gave up 7 bases and J gave up 8 bases, with 12 bases separating them. Germline V CDR1 and CDR2: MNHEY, SVGEGT. The CDR3 is 12 residues long. The CDR3 DNA is TGTGCCAGCAAGAGGGGTATCGATGAGCAGTTCTTC. Translation: CASKRGIDEQFF.

This clonotype has just a few counts. The V gene is TRBV29-1, the J gene TRBJ2-1; 7 bases line up with TRBD1. The germline V gene has CDR1 SQVTM and CDR2 ANQGSEA. J lost 7 bases, V lost 6 bases, and 6 bases had no gene match. This CDR3 spans 12 amino acids. The CDR3 loop reads CSVNRDRNEQFF. Here the CDR3 DNA reads TGCAGCGTGAACCGGGACAGAAATGAGCAGTTCTTC.

This CDR3 is CASMHSSGNTIYF. The CDR3 DNA sequence: TGCGCCAGCATGCACAGCTCTGGAAACACCATATATTTT. This chain connects TRBV5-1 to TRBJ1-3; D is uncertain. The CDR3 extends over 13 amino acids. Trimming took 6 bases from V and 0 from J, leaving 7 bases between them. CDR1 SGHRS and CDR2 YFSETQ come from the germline V gene.

The rearrangement uses TRBV12-3 or TRBV12-4 and TRBJ2-1; TRBD1 matches 7 bases. The CDR3 is made up of 15 amino acids. The ends lost 6 bases at V and 0 bases at J; junction bases unmatched: 5. The CDR3: CASSLRTGSYNEQFF. For the CDR3, the DNA is TGTGCCAGCAGCTTGAGGACAGGCTCCTACAATGAGCAGTTCTTC.

This clonotype showed up just a few times. This CDR3 reads CASRVANQPQHF. DNA of the CDR3: TGTGCCAGCAGGGTGGCCAATCAGCCCCAGCATTTT. The V and J genes are TRBV6-6 and TRBJ1-5; D unresolved. Germline V CDR1 and CDR2: MNHNY, SVGAGI (reference sequence). V was pared by 6 bases and J by 3 bases, with 6 bases between. The CDR3 contains 12 residues.

The V and J genes are TRBV12-3 or TRBV12-4 and TRBJ2-5; perhaps TRBD2 as D (5 bases). The CDR3 spans 15 residues. Trimming left V 3 bases short and J 1 base short, with 12 bases between. CDR3 coding DNA: TGTGCCAGCAGTTTTTGGTCGGAGGTCCAAGAGACCCAGTACTTC. The encoded protein is CASSFWSEVQETQYF.

The V gene is TRBV4-1, the J gene TRBJ2-1; D perhaps matches TRBD2 (6 bases). Germline V gene lookup returns CDR1 MGHRA and CDR2 YSYEKL. This CDR3 region has 14 residues. Deletions cut 2 bases from V and 1 base from J, with 6 bases between. The CDR3 nucleotides are TGCGCCAGCAGCCAACGGGAGTCCTACAATGAGCAGTTCTTC. Its protein is CASSQRESYNEQFF.

The chain recombines TRBV7-2 with TRBJ2-6, with D perhaps matching TRBD2 (5 bases). Germline CDR1 SGHTA, CDR2 FQGNSA. This CDR3 is 17 amino acids long. Trimming took off 1 base at V and 5 bases at J, with 15 bases between the two ends. The CDR3 DNA sequence: TGTGCCAGCAGCTTAGAGGTGGGAGTCGTTAGGGCCAACGTCCTGACTTTC. It codes for CASSLEVGVVRANVLTF.

This clonotype has just one count. The CDR3: CSVPGQTRAREQFF. CDR3 nucleotides: TGCAGCGTTCCAGGGCAGACCCGGGCTAGAGAGCAGTTCTTC. J is TRBJ2-1 and V is TRBV29-1, with D possibly matching TRBD1 (5 bases). Trimming took 5 bases from V and 10 from J, leaving 21 bases between them. The CDR3 is 14 amino acids. Per germline, CDR1 SQVTM and CDR2 ANQGSEA.

This clonotype was seen a handful of times. The chain carries TRBV27 and TRBJ1-6; no clear D gene. Germline values: CDR1 MNHEY, CDR2 SMNVEV (reference sequence). This CDR3 is built from 14 residues. The germline V and J ends were trimmed by 2 bases and 8 bases, with 10 bases remaining between them. CDR3 in DNA: TGTGCCAGCAGTTTAGGAGGGTTCTATTCACCCCTCCACTTT. Encoded protein: CASSLGGFYSPLHF.

The chain uses TRBV20-1 and TRBJ2-7, with D tentatively TRBD1 (5 bases). The CDR3 extends over 13 amino acids. The germline gives CDR1 DFQATT, CDR2 SNEGSKA (reference sequence). V shed 3 bases and J shed 6 bases, with 15 bases lying between them. The CDR3 DNA is TGCAGTGCTAGTCAGGGATTGGGGCCCGAGCAGTACTTC. Its protein product is CSASQGLGPEQYF.

This clonotype has more than one count but fewer than ten. This sequence joins TRBV7-8 and TRBJ1-4; 7 bases map to TRBD1. Trimming took 5 bases from V and 5 from J; bases not matched to a gene: 5. The CDR3 totals 14 residues. From germline, CDR1 is SGHVS and CDR2 FQNEAQ. The CDR3 region has the DNA TGTGCCAGCAGCCAGACAGGGTCAAATGAAAAACTGTTTTTT. It yields the protein CASSQTGSNEKLFF. Full variable domain (rest looked up from reference TRBV7-8 and TRBJ1-4): GAGVSQSPRYKVAKRGQDVALRCDPISGHVSLFWYQQALGQGPEFLTYFQNEAQLDKSGLPSDRFFAERPEGSVSTLKIQRTQQEDSAVYLCASSQTGSNEKLFFGSGTQLSVL.

This clonotype was recorded a few times. J is TRBJ2-5 and V is TRBV6-2 or TRBV6-3; D call uncertain. This CDR3 has 14 residues. Germline lookup yields CDR1 MNHEY and CDR2 SVGEGT. Trimming took off 0 bases at V and 5 bases at J, with 10 bases between the two ends. The CDR3 bases are TGTGCCAGCAGTTACTCTGATTTTTCCGAGACCCAGTACTTC. Amino acids: CASSYSDFSETQYF.

A few counts support this clonotype. For the CDR3, the DNA is TGTGCCAGCAGTTTAGGTATCTGGAAATCGGGTGAGCAGTTCTTC. Its translation: CASSLGIWKSGEQFF. The chain uses TRBV12-3 or TRBV12-4 and TRBJ2-5, with unresolved D. Judging by the DNA end, TRBJ2-1 fits better; the J call may be wrong. The CDR3 length is 15 residues.

This clonotype came up many times. J is TRBJ1-1 and V is TRBV7-9; maybe TRBD1 (6 bases). V dropped 6 bases and J dropped 0 bases, with 17 bases sitting between them. The CDR3 sequence is 16 residues long. The germline V gene has CDR1 SEHNR and CDR2 FQNEAQ (reference sequence). The CDR3 DNA reads as TGTGCCAGCAGACCTGAGACTACAGGGTTGAACACTGAAGCTTTCTTT. This codes for CASRPETTGLNTEAFF.

This clonotype appeared a few times. The V gene is TRBV28, the J gene TRBJ2-3; D may be TRBD2 (5 bases). CDR3 size: 15 residues. Germline V gene data show CDR1 as MDHEN and CDR2 as SYDVKM. The V end lost 3 bases, the J end lost 4 bases, and 14 bases lay between the germline ends. CDR3 sequence: CASSFLSGNADTQYF. For the CDR3, the DNA is TGTGCCAGCAGTTTCCTGTCGGGGAACGCAGATACGCAGTATTTT.

The rearrangement links TRBV5-1 to TRBJ1-4; 7 positions match TRBD1. The CDR3 is 17 residues long. Trimming took 4 bases from V and 0 from J; bases not matched to a gene: 9. CDR1 and CDR2 from the germline V gene are SGHRS and YFSETQ. The CDR3 DNA reads TGCGCCAGCAGCCCGGGACAGCGCTATGCAACTAATGAAAAACTGTTTTTT. Residues: CASSPGQRYATNEKLFF.